This passage covers 15 T cell receptor beta chains from one sample sequenced in a study of molecular identifiers for immune sequencing clone quantification. TCRdb recomputed calls from the PCR reads with MiXCR, one row per CDR3 protein. The sample yields 250,000 to 350,000 distinct CDR3 sequences, 20% to 25% seen once. Sequencing used naive CD8+ T cells from blood, with Jurkat cell RNA spiked in. The sample's subset: FACS-sorted CD8+CD4-CCR7+CD45RA+ naive T cells. The receptors here all came from a human donor in good health. Some libraries in this study had Jurkat cell RNA spiked in.

This clonotype appeared a few times. V and J are TRBV7-9 and TRBJ1-1, with TRBD1 identical over 7 bases. The CDR3 covers 15 residues. The V gene end was trimmed by 3 bases and the J gene end by 0 bases; junction bases not matched to a gene: 4. Per germline, CDR1 SEHNR and CDR2 FQNEAQ (reference sequence). The DNA for the CDR3 is TGTGCCAGCAGCTTGGAGACAGGGATGAACACTGAAGCTTTCTTT. Residues: CASSLETGMNTEAFF.

This rearrangement joins TRBV2 to TRBJ1-5, with a tentative D call TRBD1 (5 bases). Deletions cut 6 bases from V and 7 bases from J, with 19 bases between. Germline loops: CDR1 SNHLY, CDR2 FYNNEI. This CDR3 contains 15 residues. CDR3 in amino acids: CASRPGMQGRQPQHF. CDR3 nucleotide sequence: TGTGCCAGCAGGCCTGGCATGCAGGGAAGACAGCCCCAGCATTTT.

Many counts were recorded for this clonotype. The J gene is TRBJ2-1, the V gene TRBV19; D perhaps matches TRBD2 (6 bases). In germline, CDR1 is LNHDA, CDR2 SQIVND (reference sequence). This CDR3 has 13 amino acids. The V end lost 3 bases, the J end lost 10 bases, and 13 bases lay between the germline ends. The CDR3 coding sequence is TGTGCCAGTAGTATTTTTTTCCGGGAGGAGCAGTTCTTC. Translating it yields CASSIFFREEQFF.

V and J are TRBV13 and TRBJ1-1; 10 bases match TRBD1. Germline V CDR1 and CDR2: PRHDT, FYEKMQ (reference sequence). Trimming took 3 bases from V and 10 from J; bases not matched to a gene: 5. This CDR3 contains 13 residues. The CDR3 DNA reads as TGTGCCAGCAGCTTCGACAGGGGGCGCGGAGCTTTCTTT. Translation gives CASSFDRGRGAFF.

Concerning this clonotype: A much larger clonotype is one base distant, so this may be a read error. The gene calls are TRBV4-3 and TRBJ2-1; D might be TRBD2 (6 bases). The CDR3 has 13 residues. Germline CDR1 is LGHNA and CDR2 is YSLEER. The CDR3 DNA follows: TGCGCCAGCAGCCAAGAGACGGGGGACGAGCGGTTCTTC. Amino acid sequence: CASSQETGDERFF.

This clonotype came up many times. The gene calls are TRBV12-3 or TRBV12-4 and TRBJ1-5; 7 bases fit TRBD1. The J segment lost 6 bases and the V segment lost 3 bases, leaving 5 bases of the junction unmatched. The CDR3 is 14 residues long. CDR3: CASSFDRALQPQHF. The CDR3, as DNA: TGTGCCAGCAGTTTTGACAGGGCTCTTCAGCCCCAGCATTTT.

Comments on this clonotype: This may stem from a read error, because a much larger clone lies one nucleotide away. The chain has TRBV13 and TRBJ2-2, with 9 bases identical to TRBD1. The CDR3 extends over 16 amino acids. Per the germline V gene, CDR1 is PRHDT and CDR2 is FYEKMQ (reference sequence). V trimming: 5 bases; J trimming: 5 bases; junction bases outside the gene matches: 9. CDR3 loop: CASSRTGTGMTGELFF. The DNA of the CDR3 is TGTGCCAGCAGCAGGACCGGGACAGGGATGACCGGGGAGCTGTTTTTT.

This clonotype was picked up a small number of times. The chain carries TRBV7-9 and TRBJ2-3; the match to TRBD2 covers 8 bases. CDR1 is SEHNR and CDR2 is FQNEAQ in the germline V gene (reference sequence). V trimming: 4 bases; J trimming: 0 bases; junction bases outside the gene matches: 9. The CDR3 contains 17 residues. CDR3: CASSSNRGGQSTDTQYF. CDR3 nucleotides: TGTGCCAGCAGCTCCAATCGGGGGGGCCAGAGCACAGATACGCAGTATTTT.

This clonotype was observed at least ten times. The CDR3 nucleotides read TGTGCCAGCAGACGCGCCGAATATAGCAATCAGCCCCAGCATTTT. Its translation: CASRRAEYSNQPQHF. The chain combines TRBV7-2 with TRBJ1-5; D is unresolved. Trimming pared 6 bases from V and 0 bases from J, leaving 12 bases between. Germline assignment: CDR1 SGHTA and CDR2 FQGNSA. CDR3 length equals 15 residues.

The V and J genes are TRBV4-2 and TRBJ2-3; D is possibly TRBD2 (6 bases). With 0 bases removed from V and 4 bases from J, the gap between germline ends came to 14 bases. The CDR3 length is 16 residues. Looked up from germline, CDR1 is LGHNA and CDR2 is YNFKEQ. CDR3 protein: CASSQERQGGADTQYF. CDR3 DNA sequence: TGTGCCAGCAGCCAAGAAAGGCAGGGAGGCGCAGATACGCAGTATTTT.

This clonotype was counted many times. The chain combines TRBV19 with TRBJ2-1, with D possibly TRBD1 on 5 matching bases. Germline V CDR1 and CDR2: LNHDA, SQIVND (reference sequence). V shed 1 base and J shed 3 bases, with 25 bases lying between them. This CDR3 contains 20 residues. Written as DNA, the CDR3 is TGTGCCAGTAGTATAGGATTCGGTAGGGGTACAACTAAAAACTACAATGAGCAGTTCTTC. Residues: CASSIGFGRGTTKNYNEQFF.

Many counts were recorded for this clonotype. The chain employs TRBV6-4 and TRBJ1-1, with TRBD1 matching over 7 bases. J was trimmed by 1 base and V by 5 bases; bases with no gene match: 22. The CDR3 is 20 residues long. The germline gives CDR1 MRHNA, CDR2 SNTAGT. CDR3 bases: TGTGCCAGCAGTTTCAACATAACTCGGGACAGCCAATCGCAGAACACTGAAGCTTTCTTT. It translates to CASSFNITRDSQSQNTEAFF.

To note about this clonotype: A much larger clone lies a single base off, so this may be a read error. The rearrangement links TRBV7-9 to TRBJ2-5, with 7 bases matching TRBD2. Trimming removed 5 bases from V and 7 bases from J; junction bases left unmatched: 7. CDR1 SEHNR and CDR2 FQNEAQ come from the germline V gene (reference sequence). The CDR3 sequence is 13 residues long. In nucleotides, the CDR3 is TGTGCCAGCAGCCGCGGACTAGAAGGGACCCAGTACTTC. Protein: CASSRGLEGTQYF.

For this clonotype: No conserved phenylalanine or tryptophan is present at the end of the CDR3, so a read error is the likely explanation. The limits of the CDR3 on the DNA are not certain, so only TCRdb's listed CDR3 is given. The chain carries TRBV20-1 and TRBJ2-4; the table's D call, TRBD1, has no DNA check behind it. From its first to its last residue, the CDR3 has 8 amino acids. Per the germline V gene, CDR1 is DFQATT and CDR2 is SNEGSKA (reference sequence). The CDR3 here is CSGETGEL.

This clonotype was picked up many times. The chain combines TRBV7-9 with TRBJ2-1, with 8 positions matching TRBD2. V trimming: 7 bases; J trimming: 3 bases; junction bases outside the gene matches: 8. The CDR3 extends over 15 amino acids. Germline-derived CDR1 and CDR2 are SEHNR and FQNEAQ (reference sequence). This CDR3 is CASTLGSGSYNEQFF. For the CDR3, the DNA is TGTGCCAGCACCCTGGGCAGCGGGAGCTACAATGAGCAGTTCTTC.